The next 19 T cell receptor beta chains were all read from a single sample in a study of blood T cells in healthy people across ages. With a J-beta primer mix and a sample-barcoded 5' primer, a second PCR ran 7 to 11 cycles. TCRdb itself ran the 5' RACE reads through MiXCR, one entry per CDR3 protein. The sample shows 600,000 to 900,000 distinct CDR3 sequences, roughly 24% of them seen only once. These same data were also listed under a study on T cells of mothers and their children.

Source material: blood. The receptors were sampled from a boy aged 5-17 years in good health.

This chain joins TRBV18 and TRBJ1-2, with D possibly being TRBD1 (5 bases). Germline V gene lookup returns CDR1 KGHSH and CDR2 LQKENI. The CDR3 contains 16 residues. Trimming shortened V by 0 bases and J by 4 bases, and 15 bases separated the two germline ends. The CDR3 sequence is CASSPPVSQGFYGYTF. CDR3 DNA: TGTGCCAGCTCACCACCGGTATCGCAGGGCTTCTATGGCTACACCTTC.

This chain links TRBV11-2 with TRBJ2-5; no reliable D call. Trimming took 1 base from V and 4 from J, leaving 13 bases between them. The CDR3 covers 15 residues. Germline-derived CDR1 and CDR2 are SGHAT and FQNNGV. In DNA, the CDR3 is TGTGCCAGCAGCTTAGGTAGAGCCTCTGGAGAGACCCAGTACTTC. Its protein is CASSLGRASGETQYF. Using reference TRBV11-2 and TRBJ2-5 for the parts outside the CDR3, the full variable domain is EAGVAQSPRYKIIEKRQSVAFWCNPISGHATLYWYQQILGQGPKLLIQFQNNGVVDDSQLPKDRFSAERLKGVDSTLKIQPAKLEDSAVYLCASSLGRASGETQYFGPGTRLLVL.

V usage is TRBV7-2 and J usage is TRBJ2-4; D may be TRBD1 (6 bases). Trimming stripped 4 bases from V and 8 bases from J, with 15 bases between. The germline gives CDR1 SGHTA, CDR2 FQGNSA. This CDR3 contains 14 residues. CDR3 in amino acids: CASSSLGGADIQYF. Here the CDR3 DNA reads TGTGCCAGCAGCTCCCTTGGGGGCGCTGACATTCAGTACTTC.

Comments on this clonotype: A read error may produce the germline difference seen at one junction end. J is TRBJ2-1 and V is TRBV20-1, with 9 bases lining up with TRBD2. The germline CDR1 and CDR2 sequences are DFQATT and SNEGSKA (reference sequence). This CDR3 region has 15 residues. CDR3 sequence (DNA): TGCAGTGCTAGGGCGTCTAGCGGGGACTACAATCAGCAGTTCTTC. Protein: CSARASSGDYNQQFF.

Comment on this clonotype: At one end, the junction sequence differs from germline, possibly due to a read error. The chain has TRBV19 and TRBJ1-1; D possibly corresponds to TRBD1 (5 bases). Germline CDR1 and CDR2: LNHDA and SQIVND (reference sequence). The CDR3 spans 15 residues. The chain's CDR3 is CASSVGPAGPTGAFF. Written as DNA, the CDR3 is TGTGCCAGTAGTGTGGGGCCAGCAGGGCCCACTGGAGCTTTCTTT.

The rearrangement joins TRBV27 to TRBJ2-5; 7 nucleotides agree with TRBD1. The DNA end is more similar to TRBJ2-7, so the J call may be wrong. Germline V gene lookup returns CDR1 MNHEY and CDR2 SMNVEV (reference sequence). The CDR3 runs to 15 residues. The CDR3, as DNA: TGTGCCAGCACCACCAGCCCGACAGGGATTAGCGAGCAGTACTTC. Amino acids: CASTTSPTGISEQYF.

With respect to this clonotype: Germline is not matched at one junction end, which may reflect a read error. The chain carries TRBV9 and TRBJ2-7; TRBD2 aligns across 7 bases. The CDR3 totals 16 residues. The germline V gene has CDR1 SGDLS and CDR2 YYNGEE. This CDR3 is CASSVGPTTSAYEQHF. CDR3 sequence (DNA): TGTGCCAGCAGCGTAGGGCCTACTACTAGCGCCTACGAGCAGCACTTC. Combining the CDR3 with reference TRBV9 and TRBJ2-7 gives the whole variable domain DSGVTQTPKHLITATGQRVTLRCSPRSGDLSVYWYQQSLDQGLQFLIQYYNGEERAKGNILERFSAQQFPDLHSELNLSSLELGDSALYFCASSVGPTTSAYEQHFGPGTRLTVT.

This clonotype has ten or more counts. The CDR3 spells CAIRPNPDMGTDTQYF. The CDR3, as DNA: TGTGCCATCAGACCCAACCCGGACATGGGCACAGATACGCAGTATTTT. This chain links TRBV10-3 with TRBJ2-3; perhaps TRBD1 as D (5 bases). Between the trimmed V and J ends, which lost 6 bases and 1 base, there was a span of 17 bases. Germline values: CDR1 ENHRY, CDR2 SYGVKD. CDR3 size: 16 residues.

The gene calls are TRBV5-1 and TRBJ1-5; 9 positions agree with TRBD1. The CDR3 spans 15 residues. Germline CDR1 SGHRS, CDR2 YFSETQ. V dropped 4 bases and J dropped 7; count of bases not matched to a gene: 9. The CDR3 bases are TGCGCCAGCAGCCCAAACACAGGGGGCGAACAGCCCCAGCATTTT. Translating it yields CASSPNTGGEQPQHF.

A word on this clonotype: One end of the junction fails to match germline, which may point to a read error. The CDR3 nucleotides are TGCAGCGTTGGCCAAGCGGGGATTTCCTACGCGCAGTACTTC. Translating it yields CSVGQAGISYAQYF. The chain is built from TRBV29-1 and TRBJ2-7; 7 bases fit TRBD2. Germline values: CDR1 SQVTM, CDR2 ANQGSEA. This CDR3 contains 14 residues.

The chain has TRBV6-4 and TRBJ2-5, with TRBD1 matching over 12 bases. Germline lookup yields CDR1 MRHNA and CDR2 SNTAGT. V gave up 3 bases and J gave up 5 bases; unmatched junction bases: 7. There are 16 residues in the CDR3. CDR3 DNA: TGTGCCAGCAGTGAGAGGGGGACAGGGGGCGCTGAGACCCAGTACTTC. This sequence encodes CASSERGTGGAETQYF.

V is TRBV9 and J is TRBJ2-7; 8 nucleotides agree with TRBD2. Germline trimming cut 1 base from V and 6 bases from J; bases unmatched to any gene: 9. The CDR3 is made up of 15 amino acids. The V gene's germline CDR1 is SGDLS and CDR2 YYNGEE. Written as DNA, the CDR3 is TGTGCCAGCAGCGTATTCGGGCGGGGGGACGGCGAGCAGTACTTC. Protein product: CASSVFGRGDGEQYF.

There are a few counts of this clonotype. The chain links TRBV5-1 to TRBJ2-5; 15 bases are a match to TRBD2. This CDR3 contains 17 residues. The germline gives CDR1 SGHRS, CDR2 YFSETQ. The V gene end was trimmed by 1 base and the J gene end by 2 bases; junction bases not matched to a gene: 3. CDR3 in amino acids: CASSLRTSGGVQETQYF. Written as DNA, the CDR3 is TGCGCCAGCAGCTTGCGGACTAGCGGGGGGGTTCAAGAGACCCAGTACTTC.

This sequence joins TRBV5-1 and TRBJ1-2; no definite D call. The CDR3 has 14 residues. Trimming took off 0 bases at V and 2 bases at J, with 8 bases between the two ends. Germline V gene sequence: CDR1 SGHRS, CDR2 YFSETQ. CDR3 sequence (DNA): TGCGCCAGCAGCTTGGGTGTAGGGAACTATGGCTACACCTTC. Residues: CASSLGVGNYGYTF.

Written as DNA, the CDR3 is TGCGCCAGCAGCCAAGGGACGGTGAAAGGCACTGAAGCTTTCTTT. Protein: CASSQGTVKGTEAFF. The chain employs TRBV4-1 and TRBJ1-1, with D hard to call. The CDR3 spans 15 residues. Trimming stripped 1 base from V and 4 bases from J, with 13 bases between. Germline CDR1 MGHRA, CDR2 YSYEKL.

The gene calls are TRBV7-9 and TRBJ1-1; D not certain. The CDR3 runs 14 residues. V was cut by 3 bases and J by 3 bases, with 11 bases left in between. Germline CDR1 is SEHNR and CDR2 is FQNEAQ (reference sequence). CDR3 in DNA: TGTGCCAGCAGCTTTTCGGGAAAGTACACTGAAGCTTTCTTT. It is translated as CASSFSGKYTEAFF.

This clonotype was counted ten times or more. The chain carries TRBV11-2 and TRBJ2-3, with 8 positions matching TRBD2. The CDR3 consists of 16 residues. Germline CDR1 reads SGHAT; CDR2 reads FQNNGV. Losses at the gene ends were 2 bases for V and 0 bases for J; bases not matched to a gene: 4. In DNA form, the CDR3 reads TGTGCCAGCAGCTTACTTGCGGGGGGAAGCACAGATACGCAGTATTTT. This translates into CASSLLAGGSTDTQYF.

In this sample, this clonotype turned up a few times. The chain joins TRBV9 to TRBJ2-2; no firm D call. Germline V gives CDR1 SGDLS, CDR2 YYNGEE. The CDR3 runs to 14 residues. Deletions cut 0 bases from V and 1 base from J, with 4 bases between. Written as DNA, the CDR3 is TGTGCCAGCAGCGTAGGACAGAACACCGGGGAGCTGTTTTTT. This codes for CASSVGQNTGELFF.

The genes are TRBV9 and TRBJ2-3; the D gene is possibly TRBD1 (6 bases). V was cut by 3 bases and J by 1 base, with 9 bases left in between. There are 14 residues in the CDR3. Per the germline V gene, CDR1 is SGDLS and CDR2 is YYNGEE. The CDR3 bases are TGTGCCAGCAGCGACCGGACAGGCACAGATACGCAGTATTTT. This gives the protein CASSDRTGTDTQYF. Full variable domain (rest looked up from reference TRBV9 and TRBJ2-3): DSGVTQTPKHLITATGQRVTLRCSPRSGDLSVYWYQQSLDQGLQFLIQYYNGEERAKGNILERFSAQQFPDLHSELNLSSLELGDSALYFCASSDRTGTDTQYFGPGTRLTVL.